These 23 T cell receptor beta chains were all obtained from the same sample, sequenced in a study of identical twins (dated by TCRdb to 2016 to 2017). Library construction relied on 5' RACE. The reads were generated on an Illumina HiSeq 2000. TCRdb itself trimmed the public reads at Q25 with fastp, ran MiXCR and retained productive beta chains. Each record represents a unique CDR3 protein, reported with the most common genes and DNA among its rows. In this sample the table shows roughly 710,000 distinct CDR3 sequences, 6.1% of which occur a single time. The top ten constitute roughly 1.8% of the sample. The sample comprised naive T cells sorted from blood. The intended sense of this specimen's cell subset or site label: cells isolated with a human naive T-cell isolation kit. The origin of the receptors is a man between 18 and 29 years old in good health.

This clonotype appeared many times. The chain recombines TRBV7-2 with TRBJ2-1, with a weak D call TRBD2 (5 bases). With 5 bases removed from V and 0 bases from J, the gap between germline ends came to 11 bases. The germline V gene has CDR1 SGHTA and CDR2 FQGNSA. The CDR3 length is 15 residues. CDR3 loop: CASSPPGSSYNEQFF. CDR3 coding DNA: TGTGCCAGCAGCCCTCCGGGGAGCTCCTACAATGAGCAGTTCTTC.

The table lists this clonotype with many counts. The chain is built from TRBV18 and TRBJ2-5; D is undetermined. From germline, CDR1 is KGHSH and CDR2 LQKENI. This CDR3 spans 14 amino acids. The V and J ends lost 0 bases and 1 base respectively, with 6 bases between them. This CDR3 is CASSPPGSQETQYF. The CDR3 DNA follows: TGTGCCAGCTCACCACCTGGATCCCAAGAGACCCAGTACTTC.

There are a few counts of this clonotype. The gene calls are TRBV19 and TRBJ2-7; no definite D call. Trimming pared 8 bases from V and 4 bases from J, leaving 12 bases between. Looked up from germline, CDR1 is LNHDA and CDR2 is SQIVND (reference sequence). This CDR3 is built from 12 residues. CDR3: CASGGVTYEQYF. In nucleotides, the CDR3 is TGTGCCAGTGGTGGGGTAACTTACGAGCAGTACTTC.

There are many counts of this clonotype. The rearrangement links TRBV12-3 or TRBV12-4 to TRBJ2-5, with TRBD1 matching over 8 bases. V lost 6 bases, J lost 5 bases, and 14 bases stayed unmatched. The CDR3 contains 16 residues. The CDR3 is CASRPSSQGAWETQYF. The DNA of the CDR3 is TGTGCCAGCAGACCCTCCTCCCAGGGGGCATGGGAGACCCAGTACTTC.

This clonotype was counted only a few times. This chain uses TRBV5-1 with TRBJ1-4; D unclear. Trimming left V 0 bases short and J 0 bases short, with 9 bases between. The CDR3 consists of 16 residues. Germline CDR1 SGHRS, CDR2 YFSETQ. CDR3 sequence: CASSLGGRATNEKLFF. The CDR3 region has the DNA TGCGCCAGCAGCTTGGGAGGACGTGCAACTAATGAAAAACTGTTTTTT.

The table lists this clonotype with many counts. The CDR3 DNA follows: TGCAGTGCTAGACCGGGACAGGGTATTTCCACAGATACGCAGTATTTT. This gives the protein CSARPGQGISTDTQYF. The chain has TRBV20-1 and TRBJ2-3; TRBD1 aligns across 9 bases. Germline V CDR1 and CDR2: DFQATT, SNEGSKA (reference sequence). The V segment lost 2 bases and the J segment 2 bases; nucleotides outside the gene matches: 8. This CDR3 has 16 amino acids.

This clonotype was counted between two and nine times. The CDR3 DNA follows: TGTGCCAGCAGCCAAGTAGGCCTAGCGGGAGAGGTTGGCGAGCAGTTCTTC. It is translated as CASSQVGLAGEVGEQFF. The genes are TRBV3-1 and TRBJ2-1, with 10 nucleotides matching TRBD2. V shed 1 base, J shed 10 bases, and the junction held 13 bases outside the gene matches. The CDR3 sequence is 17 residues long. Germline V lookup: CDR1 LGHDT, CDR2 YNNKEL (reference sequence).

This clonotype was counted only a few times. The chain links TRBV6-5 to TRBJ2-1, with D maybe TRBD1 (5 bases). The CDR3 loop spans 16 amino acids. Trimming removed 0 bases from V and 0 bases from J, with 9 bases in between. The germline gives CDR1 MNHEY, CDR2 SVGAGI. The CDR3: CASSYSIQGSYNEQFF. DNA for the CDR3: TGTGCCAGCAGTTACTCGATTCAGGGCTCCTACAATGAGCAGTTCTTC.

V is TRBV11-2 and J is TRBJ2-1, with no clear D. The CDR3 totals 13 residues. V was pared by 1 base and J by 11 bases, with 12 bases between. In germline, CDR1 is SGHAT, CDR2 FQNNGV. The CDR3 DNA follows: TGTGCCAGCAGCTTAGCCCGGATTGGTAAGCAGTTCTTC. The encoded protein is CASSLARIGKQFF.

This clonotype was detected many times. The V gene is TRBV10-3, the J gene TRBJ1-2; 7 bases fit TRBD1. The germline CDR1 and CDR2 sequences are ENHRY and SYGVKD. The V and J ends lost 6 bases and 2 bases, in that order; junction bases with no gene match: 9. CDR3 length: 15 residues. CDR3 nucleotides: TGTGCCATCAGCCTAGACAGGGCGGCGAACTATGGCTACACCTTC. It codes for CAISLDRAANYGYTF.

This clonotype has just a few counts. V is TRBV20-1 and J is TRBJ1-5; D gene unclear. Trimming removed 5 bases from V and 2 bases from J, with 13 bases in between. Germline V gene sequence: CDR1 DFQATT, CDR2 SNEGSKA (reference sequence). The CDR3 runs to 14 residues. The CDR3, as DNA: TGCAGTGCTGGGAGGAGAGGTGGCAATCAGCCCCAGCATTTT. Residues: CSAGRRGGNQPQHF.

This clonotype has a count of ten or more. The rearrangement uses TRBV10-3 and TRBJ2-2; a possible D gene is TRBD2 (6 bases). Deletions cut 5 bases from V and 4 bases from J, with 8 bases between. Per germline, CDR1 ENHRY and CDR2 SYGVKD. This CDR3 spans 13 amino acids. The CDR3 sequence: CAISTGVTGELFF. The CDR3 coding sequence is TGTGCCATCAGTACGGGGGTCACCGGGGAGCTGTTTTTT.

This clonotype was counted many times. The CDR3 sequence: CASSYSQGRYNEQFF. The DNA for the CDR3 is TGTGCCAGCAGTTACAGTCAGGGGCGGTACAATGAGCAGTTCTTC. The chain has TRBV6-2 or TRBV6-3 and TRBJ2-1; a weak D match, TRBD1 (6 bases). Trimming took 2 bases from V and 4 from J, leaving 12 bases between them. The CDR3 has 15 residues. Germline assignment: CDR1 MNHEY and CDR2 SVGEGT.

This clonotype has ten or more counts. V usage is TRBV6-4 and J usage is TRBJ1-4; 7 bases line up with TRBD1. CDR1 is MRHNA, CDR2 SNTAGT, per germline. This CDR3 region has 19 residues. V was clipped by 6 bases and J by 0 bases; unmatched bases: 16. In DNA form, the CDR3 reads TGTGCCAGCAGCCCAAGAGGGACCAAGGGGGCCTCAACTAATGAAAAACTGTTTTTT. Residues: CASSPRGTKGASTNEKLFF.

This clonotype has at least ten counts. V usage is TRBV12-3 or TRBV12-4 and J usage is TRBJ1-6; D is perhaps TRBD1 (5 bases). V shed 6 bases and J shed 10 bases, with 13 bases lying between them. The CDR3 spans 13 residues. CDR3 in amino acids: CASRRDLGSPLHF. The DNA for the CDR3 is TGTGCCAGCAGGCGGGACTTGGGGTCACCCCTCCACTTT.

This chain uses TRBV5-1 with TRBJ2-1; D is undetermined. V lost 0 bases and J 5 bases, leaving 18 bases between the germline ends. The germline V gene encodes CDR1 SGHRS and CDR2 YFSETQ. The CDR3 totals 17 residues. Here the CDR3 reads CASSLGGQDTPNNEQFF. The CDR3, as DNA: TGCGCCAGCAGCTTGGGGGGTCAGGATACCCCCAACAATGAGCAGTTCTTC.

This clonotype was seen many times. The V call is TRBV20-1, the J call TRBJ2-1, with TRBD2 matching 7 bases. V trimming: 8 bases; J trimming: 6 bases; junction bases outside the gene matches: 4. CDR1 is DFQATT and CDR2 is SNEGSKA in the germline V gene (reference sequence). The CDR3 is 11 residues long. The CDR3 DNA reads as TGCAGTTACCGGGGGGTCAATGAGCAGTTCTTC. It encodes CSYRGVNEQFF.

The table lists this clonotype with many counts. The chain carries TRBV3-1 and TRBJ2-2, with D uncertain. V was clipped by 5 bases and J by 11 bases, with 12 bases between them. Germline CDR1 LGHDT, CDR2 YNNKEL (reference sequence). The CDR3 has 12 amino acids. The CDR3 protein is CASSKGPTELFF. CDR3 in DNA: TGTGCCAGCAGCAAGGGCCCTACCGAGCTGTTTTTT.

The chain recombines TRBV10-1 with TRBJ1-1; D not resolved. Trimming pared 0 bases from V and 12 bases from J, leaving 11 bases between. Germline CDR1 is WNHNN and CDR2 is SYGVQD (reference sequence). The CDR3 has 12 residues. CDR3: CASSESGGIPFF. The CDR3 coding sequence is TGCGCCAGCAGTGAGTCCGGTGGGATTCCTTTCTTT.

This clonotype was detected ten times or more. This chain links TRBV12-5 with TRBJ2-1, with D possibly being TRBD2 (5 bases). Germline V gene sequence: CDR1 LGHNT, CDR2 FRNRAP. Trimming left V 5 bases short and J 9 bases short, with 17 bases between. The CDR3 sequence is 14 residues long. The CDR3 reads CASGAPVGAIEQFF. CDR3 bases: TGTGCTAGTGGTGCCCCGGTGGGAGCGATTGAGCAGTTCTTC.

This clonotype came up many times. V and J are TRBV19 and TRBJ2-2; 7 positions agree with TRBD2. The CDR3 runs 15 residues. With 1 base clipped from V and 5 bases from J, the junction kept 4 bases outside the gene matches. Germline V CDR1 and CDR2: LNHDA, SQIVND (reference sequence). CDR3 sequence (DNA): TGTGCCAGTAGTATAGTGGCGGGAGAAACCGGGGAGCTGTTTTTT. This sequence encodes CASSIVAGETGELFF.

The rearrangement joins TRBV12-3 or TRBV12-4 to TRBJ2-4, with 10 bases that match TRBD2. V trimming: 6 bases; J trimming: 4 bases; junction bases outside the gene matches: 6. The CDR3 has 15 amino acids. CDR3 coding DNA: TGTGCCAGCAGCCCTCCGACTAGCGGGAAAAACATTCAGTACTTC. Translation: CASSPPTSGKNIQYF.

This clonotype was seen repeatedly, ten times or more. This chain links TRBV12-3 or TRBV12-4 with TRBJ2-2, with 9 bases aligning to TRBD2. The junction had 10 bases not matched to a gene; V was cut back by 6 bases and J by 2 bases. The CDR3 has 17 amino acids. The chain's CDR3 is CASRRASGNSNTGELFF. In DNA form, the CDR3 reads TGTGCCAGCAGAAGGGCTAGCGGGAATAGCAACACCGGGGAGCTGTTTTTT.